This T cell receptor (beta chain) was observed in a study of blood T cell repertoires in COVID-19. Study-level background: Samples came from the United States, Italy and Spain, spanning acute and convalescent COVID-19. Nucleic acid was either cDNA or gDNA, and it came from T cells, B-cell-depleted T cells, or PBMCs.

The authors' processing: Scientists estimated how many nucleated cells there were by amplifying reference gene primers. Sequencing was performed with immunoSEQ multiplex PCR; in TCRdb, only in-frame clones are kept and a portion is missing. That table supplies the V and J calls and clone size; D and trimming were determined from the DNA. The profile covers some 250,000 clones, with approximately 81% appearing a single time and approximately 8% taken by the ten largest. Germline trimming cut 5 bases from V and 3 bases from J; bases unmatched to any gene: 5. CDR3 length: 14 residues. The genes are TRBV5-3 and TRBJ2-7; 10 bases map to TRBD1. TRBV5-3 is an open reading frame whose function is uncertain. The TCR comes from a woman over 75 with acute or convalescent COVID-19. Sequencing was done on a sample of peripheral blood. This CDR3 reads CARSSGTGVYEQYF. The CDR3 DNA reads TGTGCCAGAAGTTCCGGGACAGGGGTCTACGAGCAGTACTTC.